A single sample gave rise to the 7 T cell receptor beta chains below, sequenced in a study of beta chain features in type 1 diabetes. Study-wide points: In every one of the four CD4+ subsets, TCRB CDR3s were moderately but significantly shorter in Type 1 diabetes patients.

Expressed TCRB transcripts were sequenced after all isolated RNA was converted to cDNA. This table comes from immunoSEQ multiplex PCR, and its TCRdb copy is limited to in-frame clones, with some not included. The table includes about 280,000 clones, 15% detected once. Which antigens these TCRs recognize remains unknown. The sequenced sample consisted of naive CD4+ T cells from blood. These receptors were collected from a man aged 18 to 29 with type 1 diabetes.

This clone came up a few times. This chain connects TRBV21-1 to TRBJ2-1; TRBD2, as called in the table, went unchecked against the DNA. TRBV21-1 is a listed pseudogene. The CDR3 has 17 residues. The CDR3 reads CASSKVLPAWGVAEQFF. The CDR3 nucleotides are TGTGCCAGCAGCAAAGTTCTCCCAGCGTGGGGGGTCGCTGAGCAGTTCTTC.

This clone has only a few counts. The genes are TRBV6-5 and TRBJ2-2; 7 bases align to TRBD2. CDR3 length equals 15 residues. V shed 2 bases and J 7 bases; nucleotides not matched to a gene: 7. The V gene's germline CDR1 is MNHEY and CDR2 SVGAGI. In nucleotides, the CDR3 is TGTGCCAGCAGTTACGCGACTAGCCGGGGCGGGGAGCTGTTTTTT. Its translation is CASSYATSRGGELFF.

This chain uses TRBV5-4 with TRBJ2-5; 10 bases are a match to TRBD2. Germline CDR1 is SGHNT and CDR2 is YYREEE (reference sequence). The V gene end was trimmed by 3 bases and the J gene end by 4 bases; junction bases not matched to a gene: 9. The CDR3 totals 16 residues. This CDR3 is CASSWKRGGVLETQYF. CDR3 nucleotides: TGTGCCAGCAGCTGGAAGCGGGGGGGTGTTCTAGAGACCCAGTACTTC.

The chain couples TRBV19 to TRBJ1-2, with D tentatively TRBD1 (5 bases). The V gene's germline CDR1 is LNHDA and CDR2 SQIVND (reference sequence). The V end lost 1 base, the J end lost 6 bases, and 9 bases lay between the germline ends. The CDR3 spans 13 residues. CDR3 nucleotides: TGTGCCAGTAGTATAGCAGGGCCTCATGGCTACACCTTC. This sequence encodes CASSIAGPHGYTF.

This rearrangement joins TRBV4-3 to TRBJ2-7; 16 positions agree with TRBD2. The CDR3 sequence is 19 residues long. Germline loops: CDR1 LGHNA, CDR2 YSLEER. The V and J ends lost 4 bases and 5 bases, in that order; junction bases with no gene match: 14. CDR3 in DNA: TGCGCCAGCAGCCTCCAGCCCGGGACTAGCGGGGGGGCCTTCGACGAGCAGTACTTC. Translation: CASSLQPGTSGGAFDEQYF.

This chain connects TRBV19 to TRBJ1-1; TRBD1 matches 7 bases. CDR3 length: 13 residues. CDR1 and CDR2 (germline): LNHDA, SQIVND (reference sequence). V shed 9 bases and J 4 bases; nucleotides not matched to a gene: 8. In DNA form, the CDR3 reads TGTGCCAGCAATACAGGGGCCATCACTGAAGCTTTCTTT. Amino acids: CASNTGAITEAFF. Full variable domain (remainder filled in from reference TRBV19 and TRBJ1-1): DGGITQSPKYLFRKEGQNVTLSCEQNLNHDAMYWYRQDPGQGLRLIYYSQIVNDFQKGDIAEGYSVSREKKESFPLTVTSAQKNPTAFYLCASNTGAITEAFFGQGTRLTVV.

This clone turned up a few times. V and J are TRBV25-1 and TRBJ2-7; 7 bases are shared with TRBD2. CDR3 length: 15 residues. Germline V gene lookup returns CDR1 MGHDK and CDR2 SYGVNS. With V trimmed by 0 bases and J by 2 bases, 4 bases remained unmatched. CDR3 residues: CASSEYAGETYEQYF. CDR3 nucleotides: TGTGCCAGCAGTGAATATGCGGGGGAGACCTACGAGCAGTACTTC.